A single sample gave rise to the 9 T cell receptor beta chains below, sequenced in a study of T cell changes during pregnancy in multiple sclerosis. The data were produced by immunoSEQ multiplex PCR, yet TCRdb's version contains in-frame clones alone and is incomplete. Found here are 40,000 to 60,000 clones, 90% of them singletons; the top ten hold 1.3% to 1.5%. Sequenced material: peripheral blood, taken in the first trimester of pregnancy. The origin of the receptors is a female donor in good health, enrolled as a control in a pregnancy study.

The rearrangement joins TRBV30 to TRBJ1-1; D unclear. The length of the CDR3 is 11 residues. V shed 1 base and J shed 4 bases, with 4 bases lying between them. Germline lookup yields CDR1 GTSNPN and CDR2 SVGIG (reference sequence). The CDR3 DNA follows: TGTGCCTGGAGTGGGAGCACTGAAGCTTTCTTT. Its protein product is CAWSGSTEAFF.

CDR3 DNA: TGCGCCAGCAGACCTGACGGGGGTTCCTACAATGAGCAGTTCTTC. This codes for CASRPDGGSYNEQFF. The chain couples TRBV5-1 to TRBJ2-1, with D possibly being TRBD2 (6 bases). CDR3 length: 15 amino acids. Germline V gene lookup returns CDR1 SGHRS and CDR2 YFSETQ. The V end lost 5 bases, the J end lost 1 base, and 13 bases lay between the germline ends.

The chain carries TRBV4-2 and TRBJ2-4, with TRBD1 matching over 9 bases. Per the germline V gene, CDR1 is LGHNA and CDR2 is YNFKEQ. V lost 0 bases to trimming and J lost 6 bases; unmatched junction nucleotides: 0. The CDR3 extends over 14 amino acids. CDR3 sequence (DNA): TGTGCCAGCAGCCAAGAGACAGGGGGAAACATTCAGTACTTC. Translation: CASSQETGGNIQYF.

This chain uses TRBV28 with TRBJ1-2, with 7 bases lining up with TRBD1. Germline values: CDR1 MDHEN, CDR2 SYDVKM. The V and J ends lost 5 bases and 8 bases, in that order; junction bases with no gene match: 8. The CDR3 is 13 residues long. The CDR3 reads CASSLLTGRGYTF. In nucleotides, the CDR3 is TGTGCCAGCAGTCTCCTGACAGGGAGAGGCTACACCTTC.

The chain couples TRBV27 to TRBJ2-1; 11 bases are a match to TRBD2. V was pared by 5 bases and J by 6 bases, with 6 bases of the junction left unmatched. The CDR3 contains 15 residues. Looked up from germline, CDR1 is MNHEY and CDR2 is SMNVEV (reference sequence). CDR3 region: CASSTGTSGLNEQFF. CDR3 coding DNA: TGTGCCAGCAGTACCGGGACTAGCGGACTCAATGAGCAGTTCTTC.

CDR3: CASSRGGNTGELFF. As DNA, the CDR3 is TGTGCCAGCAGCCGCGGAGGGAACACCGGGGAGCTGTTTTTT. The rearrangement links TRBV5-4 to TRBJ2-2; D might be TRBD2 (5 bases). CDR3 length equals 14 residues. Germline lookup yields CDR1 SGHNT and CDR2 YYREEE (reference sequence). The ends were cut back, 4 bases at V and 1 base at J, with 8 bases in the middle.

The chain joins TRBV28 to TRBJ2-5, with 8 bases identical to TRBD2. The CDR3 runs 13 residues. CDR1 and CDR2 from the germline V gene are MDHEN and SYDVKM. The J segment lost 4 bases and the V segment lost 9 bases, leaving 7 bases of the junction unmatched. CDR3 sequence: CARGGGTGETQYF. In DNA, the CDR3 is TGTGCCAGAGGCGGGGGGACGGGAGAGACCCAGTACTTC.

DNA for the CDR3: TGTGCCAGCATCGGACTAGCGGGGGGATACAATGAGCAGTTCTTC. Translating it yields CASIGLAGGYNEQFF. The chain joins TRBV6-1 to TRBJ2-1, with TRBD2 matching 14 bases. The germline CDR1 and CDR2 sequences are MNHNS and SASEGT. The ends lost 7 bases at V and 4 bases at J; junction bases unmatched: 3. The CDR3 runs to 15 residues.

V usage is TRBV5-6 and J usage is TRBJ2-3; 8 bases are a match to TRBD1. The CDR3 length is 19 residues. V shed 3 bases and J 1 base; nucleotides not matched to a gene: 16. In germline, CDR1 is SGHDT, CDR2 YYEEEE. The CDR3 DNA follows: TGTGCCAGCAGCTCAGACGGACAGGGTTTATGGGTAGGCACAGATACGCAGTATTTT. The encoded protein is CASSSDGQGLWVGTDTQYF.